These 16 T cell receptor beta chains share one sample of origin, sequenced in a study of CD8 T cells in ankylosing spondylitis. Using its own MiXCR run on the 5' RACE reads, TCRdb lists one record per CDR3 protein. The repertoire has around 120,000 distinct CDR3 sequences, roughly 15% of them found once; the top ten carry 2.5% to 3%. Sequencing was carried out using blood, either unsorted or a sorted T cell fraction (not recorded which). The receptors stem from a female donor with ankylosing spondylitis or in good health (not recorded which).

The sample holds a few counts of this clonotype. The CDR3 sequence is CASTKGEGEQYF. CDR3 DNA sequence: TGTGCCAGCACGAAAGGGGAGGGCGAGCAGTACTTC. V usage is TRBV7-9 and J usage is TRBJ2-7, with 7 bases fitting TRBD2. There are 12 residues in the CDR3. V shed 7 bases, J shed 6 bases, and the junction held 6 bases outside the gene matches. From germline, CDR1 is SEHNR and CDR2 FQNEAQ (reference sequence).

The chain uses TRBV5-1 and TRBJ2-7, with 7 bases fitting TRBD1. The CDR3 extends over 14 amino acids. V trimming: 3 bases; J trimming: 3 bases; junction bases outside the gene matches: 6. Germline V CDR1 and CDR2: SGHRS, YFSETQ. The CDR3 spells CASSSQGQDYEQYF. The CDR3 bases are TGCGCCAGCAGCTCCCAAGGACAGGACTACGAGCAGTACTTC.

Only a few counts were recorded for this clonotype. The chain employs TRBV20-1 and TRBJ2-5; TRBD1 aligns across 9 bases. This CDR3 spans 14 amino acids. V dropped 7 bases and J dropped 5; count of bases not matched to a gene: 11. CDR1 and CDR2 (germline): DFQATT, SNEGSKA (reference sequence). This CDR3 is CSVSPGQGYETQYF. The CDR3 DNA reads TGCAGTGTTTCACCGGGACAGGGTTACGAGACCCAGTACTTC.

There are many counts of this clonotype. The chain joins TRBV5-1 to TRBJ1-4; a weak D match, TRBD1 (5 bases). CDR3 length: 16 residues. Trimming removed 4 bases at V and 5 bases at J, with 18 bases between. The V gene's germline CDR1 is SGHRS and CDR2 YFSETQ. In DNA form, the CDR3 reads TGCGCCAGCAGCCCTTCACCACAGGAGTCGAATGAAAAACTGTTTTTT. Protein product: CASSPSPQESNEKLFF.

This clonotype showed up many times. The gene calls are TRBV5-1 and TRBJ2-1, with D unresolved. V was cut by 0 bases and J by 10 bases, with 5 bases left in between. The CDR3 spans 11 residues. The germline gives CDR1 SGHRS, CDR2 YFSETQ. The CDR3 coding sequence is TGCGCCAGCAGCTTGGGGCCCGAGCAGTTCTTC. Translation gives CASSLGPEQFF.

In its sample, this clonotype was seen many times. The V and J genes are TRBV2 and TRBJ2-3, with no clear D. CDR1 is SNHLY and CDR2 is FYNNEI in the germline V gene. V dropped 2 bases and J dropped 5 bases, with 11 bases sitting between them. The CDR3 consists of 14 residues. CDR3 amino acids: CASSEPPIGDTQYF. For the CDR3, the DNA is TGTGCCAGCAGTGAACCGCCAATAGGAGATACGCAGTATTTT.

In this sample, this clonotype turned up a few times. This chain uses TRBV30 with TRBJ1-5; 8 positions match TRBD1. Unmatched junction bases numbered 6, after V lost 2 bases and J lost 3 bases. The CDR3 loop spans 15 amino acids. CDR1 and CDR2 (germline): GTSNPN, SVGIG (reference sequence). CDR3 sequence: CAWSNGQGDNQPQHF. CDR3 nucleotide sequence: TGTGCCTGGAGTAACGGACAGGGAGACAATCAGCCCCAGCATTTT.

Details on this clonotype: A read error is possible here, since a much larger clone lies one base away. J is TRBJ1-5 and V is TRBV23-1; D unresolved. Being an ORF, TRBV23-1 has a function that is uncertain. The CDR3 totals 15 residues. Trimming pared 7 bases from V and 0 bases from J, leaving 13 bases between. The CDR3 DNA reads TGCGCCAGCACTCACATGTTAAATAGCAATCAGCCCCAGCATTTT. Residues: CASTHMLNSNQPQHF.

This chain joins TRBV5-1 and TRBJ2-2; no clear D. Trimming took 0 bases from V and 1 from J, leaving 13 bases between them. Germline loops: CDR1 SGHRS, CDR2 YFSETQ. This CDR3 region has 17 residues. This CDR3 is CASSLAGGPLNTGELFF. The CDR3 DNA is TGCGCCAGCAGCTTGGCAGGTGGACCGCTGAACACCGGGGAGCTGTTTTTT.

This clonotype was observed many times. The V call is TRBV15, the J call TRBJ1-5; D perhaps matches TRBD1 (5 bases). The germline CDR1 and CDR2 sequences are LNHNV and YYDKDF (reference sequence). The V end was cut by 0 bases, the J end by 6 bases, with 12 bases between. The CDR3 contains 15 residues. The CDR3 loop reads CATSRDKGIGQPQHF. CDR3 sequence (DNA): TGTGCCACCAGCAGAGATAAGGGGATAGGTCAGCCCCAGCATTTT.

This clonotype occurred many times. This sequence joins TRBV24-1 and TRBJ2-1, with 10 bases that match TRBD2. CDR1 KGHDR and CDR2 SFDVKD come from the germline V gene. The CDR3 covers 17 residues. Trimming removed 4 bases from V and 8 bases from J; junction bases left unmatched: 13. CDR3 loop: CATSDKSSGRLRDEQFF. The CDR3 bases are TGTGCCACCAGTGACAAGTCTAGCGGGAGACTGCGGGATGAGCAGTTCTTC.

The sample holds a few counts of this clonotype. The chain links TRBV7-8 to TRBJ1-3; D gene unclear. The V gene lost 5 bases and the J gene lost 1 base, with 18 bases spanning the gap. This CDR3 is built from 17 residues. Germline V gene sequence: CDR1 SGHVS, CDR2 FQNEAQ. The CDR3 is CASSPIIIITSGNTIYF. CDR3 coding DNA: TGTGCCAGCAGCCCCATAATAATCATAACATCTGGAAACACCATATATTTT.

This clonotype came up a few times. The chain carries TRBV4-2 and TRBJ1-4; D might be TRBD1 (5 bases). The germline gives CDR1 LGHNA, CDR2 YNFKEQ. Between the trimmed V and J ends, which lost 0 bases and 0 bases, there was a span of 14 bases. This CDR3 has 18 residues. The CDR3 loop reads CASSQDPPGRPTNEKLFF. The CDR3 coding sequence is TGTGCCAGCAGCCAAGATCCCCCAGGGCGGCCAACTAATGAAAAACTGTTTTTT.

This clonotype was seen at least ten times. This chain links TRBV5-1 with TRBJ2-7; 10 nucleotides match TRBD1. This CDR3 comprises 17 residues. Germline values: CDR1 SGHRS, CDR2 YFSETQ. With 2 bases clipped from V and 5 bases from J, the junction kept 13 bases outside the gene matches. CDR3 in amino acids: CASSFTRPGQGSHEQYF. The CDR3 DNA sequence: TGCGCCAGCAGCTTTACTCGCCCGGGACAGGGGTCCCACGAGCAGTACTTC.

V usage is TRBV7-3 and J usage is TRBJ2-2; D gene unclear. The ends were cut back, 5 bases at V and 0 bases at J, with 13 bases in the middle. The CDR3 sequence is 16 residues long. CDR1 SGHTA and CDR2 FQGTGA come from the germline V gene. DNA of the CDR3: TGTGCCAGCAGCCCGGCGACGAGTCCGAACACCGGGGAGCTGTTTTTT. Its translation is CASSPATSPNTGELFF.

This rearrangement joins TRBV6-5 to TRBJ2-2; TRBD2 is a possible D gene (5 bases). CDR3 size: 16 residues. The V gene's germline CDR1 is MNHEY and CDR2 SVGAGI. Between the trimmed V and J ends, which lost 2 bases and 1 base, there was a span of 11 bases. CDR3 nucleotides: TGTGCCAGCAGTTACCTTGGTAGCGTGAACACCGGGGAGCTGTTTTTT. This codes for CASSYLGSVNTGELFF.